A selection of T cell receptor beta chains follows, all from one sample in a study of T cell changes during pregnancy in multiple sclerosis. Profiling relied on immunoSEQ multiplex PCR, and the TCRdb table lists in-frame clones only, not all of them. The profile shows 80,000 or so clones, 92% of them singletons. The sample here was peripheral blood, taken before pregnancy. These receptors were obtained from a female donor with multiple sclerosis, enrolled in a pregnancy study. Each CDR3 is given with its conserved first and last residue. D genes are given only for firm matches. For some rows the clone size is stated as once, few or many, or as a class when expanded; others skip it.

V gene	D gene	J gene	clone size	CDR3 protein	CDR3 DNA
TRBV15	TRBD2	TRBJ2-5	.	CATSPPGLAGRGETQYF	TGTGCCACCAGCCCTCCTGGACTAGCGGGAAGAGGAGAGACCCAGTACTTC
TRBV20-1	.	TRBJ2-7	.	CSATTGYEQYF	TGCAGTGCCACCACAGGGTACGAGCAGTACTTC
TRBV27	TRBD1	TRBJ1-2	.	CASSLSTGLYYGYTF	TGTGCCAGCAGTTTATCGACAGGGTTATACTATGGCTACACCTTC
TRBV6-1	TRBD1	TRBJ1-1	.	CASSELTGGFWNTEAFF	TGTGCCAGCAGTGAACTGACAGGGGGGTTTTGGAACACTGAAGCTTTCTTT
TRBV19	TRBD1	TRBJ1-2	few	CASTSLRQGPSRGYTF	TGTGCCAGTACCTCCCTCCGACAGGGACCATCTAGGGGCTACACCTTC
TRBV5-4	.	TRBJ1-3	once	CASTIGADSGNTIYF	TGTGCCAGCACCATTGGGGCCGACTCTGGAAACACCATATATTTT
TRBV6-6	TRBD1	TRBJ1-1	.	CASNPDRGGYIEAFF	TGTGCCAGCAATCCGGACAGGGGAGGGTATATAGAAGCTTTCTTT
TRBV5-1	.	TRBJ1-1	.	CASSLRTPGGNTEAFF	TGCGCCAGCAGCTTGAGGACACCGGGGGGGAACACTGAAGCTTTCTTT
TRBV4-2	.	TRBJ2-2	.	CASSQDRLGTGELFF	TGTGCCAGCAGCCAAGACCGACTAGGCACCGGGGAGCTGTTTTTT
TRBV2	.	TRBJ1-1	few	CASSVRIGAEAFF	TGTGCCAGCAGTGTACGAATCGGAGCTGAAGCTTTCTTT
TRBV30	TRBD2	TRBJ2-1	.	CAWSPGLDWFGEQFF	TGTGCCTGGAGTCCCGGACTAGATTGGTTTGGTGAGCAGTTCTTC
TRBV7-8	.	TRBJ1-4	.	CASSQYRDKDEKLFF	TGTGCCAGCAGCCAATACAGGGATAAGGACGAAAAACTGTTTTTT
TRBV5-6	TRBD1	TRBJ2-7	once	CASSFGPDRVEEQYF	TGTGCCAGCAGCTTTGGTCCGGACAGGGTAGAGGAGCAGTACTTC
TRBV4-2	.	TRBJ2-2	.	CASSQTLGRELFF	TGTGCCAGCAGCCAAACACTAGGGCGGGAGCTGTTTTTT
TRBV10-3	.	TRBJ2-5	.	CAISERVSRETQYF	TGTGCCATCAGTGAGCGAGTCTCACGGGAGACCCAGTACTTC
TRBV19	.	TRBJ2-3	.	CASSSIGEGTDTQYF	TGTGCCAGTAGTAGTATCGGGGAGGGCACAGATACGCAGTATTTT
TRBV27	.	TRBJ1-1	once	CASSFGGGEAFF	TGTGCCAGCAGTTTTGGGGGGGGAGAGGCTTTCTTT
TRBV9	TRBD1	TRBJ2-3	.	CASTRDRINTDTQYF	TGTGCCAGCACCCGGGACAGGATAAACACAGATACGCAGTATTTT
TRBV7-8	TRBD2	TRBJ2-7	.	CASSLQAGVEEQYF	TGTGCCAGCAGCTTACAGGCGGGAGTGGAGGAGCAGTACTTC
TRBV7-9	.	TRBJ2-2	.	CASSLQTDHTGELFF	TGTGCCAGCAGCCTACAAACAGATCACACCGGGGAGCTGTTTTTT
TRBV7-9	.	TRBJ1-1	.	CASSFSTVEAFF	TGTGCCAGCAGCTTTAGTACAGTTGAAGCTTTCTTT
TRBV19	.	TRBJ2-3	.	CASSIPTGGGTDTQYF	TGTGCCAGTAGTATCCCCACAGGGGGAGGGACAGATACGCAGTATTTT
TRBV6-1	TRBD2	TRBJ2-1	.	CASIWREGNEQFF	TGTGCCAGCATTTGGAGGGAGGGAAATGAGCAGTTCTTC
TRBV7-9	.	TRBJ1-1	.	CASSPEWNTEAFF	TGTGCCAGCAGTCCCGAGTGGAACACTGAAGCTTTCTTT
TRBV18	.	TRBJ2-1	.	CASSPRTGDKVIEVF	TGTGCCAGCTCACCACGGACGGGAGATAAGGTCATCGAGGTCTTC
TRBV29-1	TRBD2	TRBJ2-2	once	CSVAGLAGRTGELFF	TGCAGCGTTGCGGGACTAGCGGGACGGACCGGGGAGCTGTTTTTT
TRBV7-2	TRBD2	TRBJ2-7	.	CASSAGTSGYEQYF	TGTGCCAGCAGCGCCGGGACTAGCGGCTACGAGCAGTACTTC
TRBV21-1	.	TRBJ2-3	.	CATDSGPTDTQYF	TGTGCTACCGATTCAGGGCCCACAGATACGCAGTATTTT
TRBV29-1	TRBD2	TRBJ2-7	.	CSVTSGRFYEQYF	TGCAGCGTGACTAGCGGGAGGTTCTACGAGCAGTACTTC
TRBV10-3	TRBD2	TRBJ2-7	.	CAISDSTSGRQSSEYEQYF	TGTGCCATCAGTGACTCTACTAGCGGGAGGCAATCCTCGGAGTACGAGCAGTACTTC
TRBV7-9	TRBD1	TRBJ1-4	once	CASSVGTRQGTNEKLFF	TGTGCCAGCAGTGTAGGGACCCGACAGGGAACTAATGAAAAACTGTTTTTT
TRBV2	.	TRBJ2-7	.	CASSLAMGGTSKYF	TGTGCCAGCAGTTTAGCGATGGGGGGTACGAGCAAGTACTTC
TRBV28	.	TRBJ2-5	few	CASSLGRGASQETQYF	TGTGCCAGCAGTCTCGGCAGGGGGGCAAGCCAAGAGACCCAGTACTTC
TRBV27	.	TRBJ1-1	.	CASSLRVPNTEAFF	TGTGCCAGCAGTTTACGAGTCCCGAACACTGAAGCTTTCTTT
TRBV11-2	.	TRBJ1-3	.	CASSLQGKVGNTIYF	TGTGCCAGCAGCTTACAGGGGAAGGTTGGAAACACCATATATTTT
TRBV6-1	TRBD2	TRBJ2-1	.	CASSVSGRLISYNEQFF	TGTGCCAGCAGTGTAAGCGGGAGGCTGATCTCCTACAATGAGCAGTTCTTC
TRBV12-2	.	TRBJ2-6	.	CASRPRQAGGANVLTF	TGTGCAAGTCGCCCCCGGCAGGCGGGGGGGGCCAACGTCCTGACTTTC
TRBV6-1	.	TRBJ1-4	.	CASSSQGSSPKLFF	TGTGCCAGCAGTTCACAGGGTTCTTCCCCAAAACTGTTTTTT
TRBV6-6	.	TRBJ1-2	.	CASSYSGGDGYTF	TGTGCCAGCAGTTACTCGGGAGGGGATGGCTACACCTTC
TRBV11-1	TRBD1	TRBJ2-7	once	CASSKNRDRTYEQYF	TGTGCCAGCAGCAAAAACCGGGACAGGACCTACGAGCAGTACTTC
TRBV28	TRBD1	TRBJ1-5	.	CASREGAGNQPQHF	TGTGCCAGCAGAGAGGGGGCCGGCAATCAGCCCCAGCATTTT
TRBV5-1	TRBD2	TRBJ2-5	.	CASSLTLGTSQETQYF	TGCGCCAGCAGCTTAACACTAGGGACTAGTCAAGAGACCCAGTACTTC
TRBV28	.	TRBJ1-2	once	CASSLSVSYGYTF	TGTGCCAGCAGTTTATCAGTTTCCTATGGCTACACCTTC
TRBV5-1	.	TRBJ2-2	.	CASSSRLEPGTGELFF	TGCGCCAGCAGCTCCAGACTCGAGCCGGGGACCGGGGAGCTGTTTTTT
TRBV28	TRBD1	TRBJ1-2	.	CASSFPAGGRGNTF	TGTGCCAGCAGTTTTCCCGCAGGGGGAAGGGGAAACACCTTC
TRBV7-8	TRBD1	TRBJ2-7	.	CASSSGQAAYEQYF	TGTGCCAGCAGCTCGGGACAGGCTGCCTACGAGCAGTACTTC
TRBV7-6	.	TRBJ2-1	.	CASSLAWEASYNEQFF	TGTGCCAGCAGCTTAGCGTGGGAGGCCTCCTACAATGAGCAGTTCTTC
TRBV4-1	TRBD1	TRBJ1-1	.	CASSHRDRKAFF	TGCGCCAGCAGCCATCGGGACAGAAAAGCTTTCTTT
TRBV4-1	TRBD1	TRBJ1-2	.	CASSLLVGSGTGLFGYTF	TGCGCCAGCAGCCTCCTGGTGGGTTCTGGGACAGGTCTTTTTGGCTACACCTTC
TRBV2	TRBD2	TRBJ2-3	.	CASRFLAGGPTADTQYF	TGTGCCAGCAGATTCTTAGCGGGAGGGCCCACGGCAGATACGCAGTATTTT
TRBV5-1	.	TRBJ1-1	.	CASSSMGAGTEAFF	TGCGCCAGCAGCTCGATGGGGGCTGGCACTGAAGCTTTCTTT
TRBV7-9	.	TRBJ2-1	.	CASSSTQGEQFF	TGTGCCAGCAGCTCGACCCAGGGGGAGCAGTTCTTC
TRBV27	.	TRBJ2-1	once	CASSLLGGEQFF	TGTGCCAGCAGTTTGTTAGGGGGTGAGCAGTTCTTC
TRBV4-2	.	TRBJ1-1	.	CASSQESRVENTEAFF	TGTGCCAGCAGCCAAGAATCCAGGGTTGAGAACACTGAAGCTTTCTTT
TRBV15	.	TRBJ2-1	.	CATSRDRGGEQFF	TGTGCCACCAGCAGAGATCGGGGTGGTGAGCAGTTCTTC
TRBV5-1	TRBD2	TRBJ2-7	.	CASSLGAGNEQYF	TGCGCCAGCAGCTTGGGAGCGGGGAACGAGCAGTACTTC
TRBV25-1	.	TRBJ2-5	.	CASSVPGSETQYF	TGTGCCAGCAGTGTGCCTGGCTCAGAGACCCAGTACTTC
TRBV5-4	TRBD2	TRBJ2-3	.	CASSLGAGLSTDTQYF	TGTGCCAGCAGCTTGGGAGCGGGGCTAAGCACAGATACGCAGTATTTT
TRBV19	.	TRBJ1-1	.	CASSIGSAGIMNTEAFF	TGTGCCAGTAGTATAGGGTCGGCAGGGATCATGAACACTGAAGCTTTCTTT
TRBV19	TRBD2	TRBJ2-3	.	CASSGTSGADTQYF	TGTGCCAGTAGTGGGACTAGCGGAGCAGATACGCAGTATTTT